The 28 T cell receptor beta chains presented below share a single source sample, sequenced in a study of blood T cell repertoires in COVID-19. Here immunoSEQ multiplex PCR was the method, and the copy in TCRdb shows in-frame clones only, minus some. The table records over 150,000 clones, approximately 86% of them present only once. Input material: peripheral blood. These receptor sequences come from a man aged 45-60 years with active or convalescent COVID-19.

The chain uses TRBV7-9 and TRBJ2-7; tentatively, D is TRBD1 (6 bases). Per germline, CDR1 SEHNR and CDR2 FQNEAQ (reference sequence). Between the trimmed V and J ends, which lost 10 bases and 1 base, there was a span of 14 bases. CDR3 length: 13 residues. This CDR3 is CATHRTESYEQYF. Here the CDR3 DNA reads TGTGCCACCCACCGGACAGAGTCCTACGAGCAGTACTTC.

The chain recombines TRBV5-1 with TRBJ2-2; D uncertain. This CDR3 spans 12 amino acids. V lost 4 bases to trimming and J lost 7 bases, with 8 bases between them. The germline CDR1 and CDR2 sequences are SGHRS and YFSETQ. The CDR3 nucleotides are TGCGCCAGCAGCCCTCTTATCGGGGAGCTGTTTTTT. It codes for CASSPLIGELFF. The whole variable domain, filled in from reference TRBV5-1 and TRBJ2-2, reads KAGVTQTPRYLIKTRGQQVTLSCSPISGHRSVSWYQQTPGQGLQFLFEYFSETQRNKGNFPGRFSGRQFSNSRSEMNVSTLELGDSALYLCASSPLIGELFFGEGSRLTVL.

The CDR3 bases are TGTGCCAGCACCCTAGCGGGAGTTGTAGAGCAGTACTTC. Translating it yields CASTLAGVVEQYF. The chain has TRBV7-2 and TRBJ2-7; 10 bases are a match to TRBD2. Germline assignment: CDR1 SGHTA and CDR2 FQGNSA. This CDR3 spans 13 amino acids. The ends lost 7 bases at V and 7 bases at J; junction bases unmatched: 7.

In this sample, this clone turned up once. The chain carries TRBV6-2 or TRBV6-3 and TRBJ1-5; TRBD1 matches at 7 bases. The CDR3 is 16 residues long. After removal of 8 bases from V and 2 bases from J, the junction contained 12 bases not matched to a gene. CDR1 and CDR2 from the germline V gene are MNHEY and SVGEGT. The CDR3 sequence: CASGPGGGGRNQPQHF. The CDR3 DNA sequence: TGTGCCAGCGGCCCCGGAGGAGGGGGCCGCAATCAGCCCCAGCATTTT.

The J gene is TRBJ2-3, the V gene TRBV5-1, with D tentatively TRBD2 (5 bases). Between the trimmed V and J ends, which lost 3 bases and 6 bases, there was a span of 11 bases. The germline V gene has CDR1 SGHRS and CDR2 YFSETQ. The CDR3 is made up of 13 amino acids. The CDR3 DNA follows: TGCGCCAGCAGCTCCGGGCGCGGGGATACGCAGTATTTT. This translates into CASSSGRGDTQYF.

V is TRBV19 and J is TRBJ2-2, with D maybe TRBD2 (5 bases). The V gene's germline CDR1 is LNHDA and CDR2 SQIVND (reference sequence). CDR3 length: 14 amino acids. Trimming removed 1 base at V and 7 bases at J, with 10 bases between. CDR3 amino acids: CASSIAGRGGELFF. CDR3 sequence (DNA): TGTGCCAGTAGTATAGCGGGAAGAGGCGGGGAGCTGTTTTTT. Drawing the rest from reference TRBV19 and TRBJ2-2, the complete variable domain is DGGITQSPKYLFRKEGQNVTLSCEQNLNHDAMYWYRQDPGQGLRLIYYSQIVNDFQKGDIAEGYSVSREKKESFPLTVTSAQKNPTAFYLCASSIAGRGGELFFGEGSRLTVL.

The chain employs TRBV5-4 and TRBJ1-1; maybe TRBD1 (6 bases). V was clipped by 0 bases and J by 8 bases, with 17 bases between them. Germline V gene sequence: CDR1 SGHNT, CDR2 YYREEE (reference sequence). The CDR3 spans 15 residues. CDR3 coding DNA: TGTGCCAGCAGCTTGGGAGGGGGGGCGAACCAAGAAGCTTTCTTT. It yields the protein CASSLGGGANQEAFF.

This clone came up a few times. V is TRBV7-9 and J is TRBJ1-6; D is perhaps TRBD1 (6 bases). V lost 5 bases, J lost 5 bases, and 13 bases lay in between. The CDR3 is 15 residues long. CDR1 is SEHNR and CDR2 is FQNEAQ in the germline V gene (reference sequence). The CDR3 region has the DNA TGTGCCAGCAGCCCTGGGACACCAGATAATTCACCCCTCCACTTT. Translation gives CASSPGTPDNSPLHF.

V and J are TRBV3-1 (or the pseudogene TRBV3-2) and TRBJ1-6; D remains unclear. The CDR3 runs to 15 residues. The germline V gene encodes CDR1 LGHDT and CDR2 YNNKEL (reference sequence). Trimming pared 0 bases from V and 6 bases from J, leaving 9 bases between. The CDR3 DNA sequence: TGTGCCAGCAGCCAAGAACGTATGAGTAATTCACCCCTCCACTTT. Translated: CASSQERMSNSPLHF.

This chain links TRBV5-6 with TRBJ1-6; 7 bases match TRBD1. The CDR3 totals 15 residues. V was clipped by 1 base and J by 7 bases; unmatched bases: 5. Germline CDR1 and CDR2: SGHDT and YYEEEE. CDR3 sequence: CASSLPQGLNSPLHF. For the CDR3, the DNA is TGTGCCAGCAGCTTGCCACAGGGGTTGAATTCACCCCTCCACTTT.

This clone was counted a few times. V usage is TRBV4-1 and J usage is TRBJ1-2, with TRBD1 as a possible D gene (5 bases). Trimming left V 1 base short and J 5 bases short, with 8 bases between. This CDR3 is 13 amino acids long. Germline V gene data show CDR1 as MGHRA and CDR2 as YSYEKL. CDR3 DNA sequence: TGCGCCAGCAGCCAAGGGGCAGGGTATGGCTACACCTTC. It translates to CASSQGAGYGYTF.

V is TRBV28 and J is TRBJ1-5, with D maybe TRBD1 (6 bases). CDR1 MDHEN and CDR2 SYDVKM come from the germline V gene. The CDR3 has 14 amino acids. Trimming cost V 11 bases and J 1 base, with 15 bases left between them. CDR3 bases: TGTGCCGAAGGGCCAGGGGCAAGCAATCAGCCCCAGCATTTT. It codes for CAEGPGASNQPQHF.

The chain recombines TRBV6-4 with TRBJ2-3; D is perhaps TRBD1 (5 bases). Germline CDR1 reads MRHNA; CDR2 reads SNTAGT. The CDR3 spans 13 residues. With 6 bases removed from V and 4 bases from J, the gap between germline ends came to 11 bases. The CDR3 DNA reads TGTGCCAGCAGCCCCAGGGCCGCAGATACGCAGTATTTT. It translates to CASSPRAADTQYF.

The J gene is TRBJ1-2, the V gene TRBV6-2 or TRBV6-3; D gene unclear. The CDR3 has 15 amino acids. Trimming took off 2 bases at V and 4 bases at J, with 14 bases between the two ends. From germline, CDR1 is MNHEY and CDR2 SVGEGT. CDR3 loop: CASSYATEGTYGYTF. DNA of the CDR3: TGTGCCAGCAGTTACGCAACAGAGGGAACCTATGGCTACACCTTC.

The V and J genes are TRBV6-1 and TRBJ2-3; a weak D match, TRBD1 (5 bases). The CDR3 length is 17 residues. Per germline, CDR1 MNHNS and CDR2 SASEGT. Trimming stripped 1 base from V and 0 bases from J, with 14 bases between. This CDR3 is CASSEGFGAPSTDTQYF. CDR3 sequence (DNA): TGTGCCAGCAGTGAAGGGTTTGGGGCCCCTAGCACAGATACGCAGTATTTT.

The chain employs TRBV7-2 and TRBJ1-6; D is uncertain. Looked up from germline, CDR1 is SGHTA and CDR2 is FQGNSA. The CDR3 contains 17 residues. V was pared by 5 bases and J by 0 bases, with 14 bases between. CDR3 protein: CASSRVNSGSYNSPLHF. CDR3 nucleotide sequence: TGTGCCAGCAGCCGGGTAAACAGCGGCTCCTATAATTCACCCCTCCACTTT.

This clone was seen a single time. The CDR3 region is CASSVVEGTNTEAFF. CDR3 nucleotide sequence: TGTGCCAGCAGCGTAGTGGAGGGCACGAACACTGAAGCTTTCTTT. The chain is built from TRBV9 and TRBJ1-1; D gene unclear. This CDR3 comprises 15 residues. Trimming removed 0 bases at V and 1 base at J, with 10 bases between. Germline V gene sequence: CDR1 SGDLS, CDR2 YYNGEE. Full variable domain (rest looked up from reference TRBV9 and TRBJ1-1): DSGVTQTPKHLITATGQRVTLRCSPRSGDLSVYWYQQSLDQGLQFLIQYYNGEERAKGNILERFSAQQFPDLHSELNLSSLELGDSALYFCASSVVEGTNTEAFFGQGTRLTVV.

In nucleotides, the CDR3 is TGTGCCACCGTTGACAGGGAATTTACTAATGAAAAACTGTTTTTT. Residues: CATVDREFTNEKLFF. The rearrangement uses TRBV19 and TRBJ1-4, with 7 bases identical to TRBD1. With 10 bases clipped from V and 2 bases from J, the junction kept 10 bases outside the gene matches. CDR3 length equals 15 residues. Germline V CDR1 and CDR2: LNHDA, SQIVND (reference sequence).

The V and J genes are TRBV7-2 and TRBJ2-2; D uncertain. The CDR3 sequence is 15 residues long. Trimming took off 2 bases at V and 1 base at J, with 8 bases between the two ends. Germline-derived CDR1 and CDR2 are SGHTA and FQGNSA. CDR3 DNA: TGTGCCAGCAGCTTAAACGGAGTGAACACCGGGGAGCTGTTTTTT. This sequence encodes CASSLNGVNTGELFF.

The chain combines TRBV11-3 with TRBJ2-1, with 8 bases fitting TRBD2. V shed 2 bases, J shed 8 bases, and the junction held 14 bases outside the gene matches. The CDR3 is 17 residues long. CDR1 SGHNT and CDR2 YENEEA come from the germline V gene. The CDR3 DNA reads TGTGCCAGCAGCTTATCGTTAACGGGAGGGCCCGACGATGAGCAGTTCTTC. It is translated as CASSLSLTGGPDDEQFF.

V gene TRBV11-2 combines with J gene TRBJ1-2; D unclear. Germline lookup yields CDR1 SGHAT and CDR2 FQNNGV. V was trimmed by 5 bases and J by 0 bases, leaving 13 bases between them. The CDR3 length is 15 residues. The CDR3 reads CASSPAGGTNYGYTF. CDR3 nucleotide sequence: TGTGCCAGCAGCCCGGCGGGTGGTACTAACTATGGCTACACCTTC.

This clone appeared a single time. The rearrangement uses TRBV9 and TRBJ2-5; a weak D match, TRBD2 (6 bases). Germline values: CDR1 SGDLS, CDR2 YYNGEE. The V and J ends lost 4 bases and 1 base respectively, with 14 bases between them. CDR3 length: 15 amino acids. The DNA of the CDR3 is TGTGCCAGCAGCCCCCGTCTGGGGGGCCAAGAGACCCAGTACTTC. As protein: CASSPRLGGQETQYF.

The chain recombines TRBV28 with TRBJ1-4; D possibly corresponds to TRBD1 (6 bases). This CDR3 is 15 amino acids long. Trimming removed 2 bases at V and 5 bases at J, with 12 bases between. Germline CDR1 reads MDHEN; CDR2 reads SYDVKM. CDR3 bases: TGTGCCAGCAGTTTAAGAGGGACACACAATGAAAAACTGTTTTTT. Protein: CASSLRGTHNEKLFF.

The chain joins TRBV24-1 to TRBJ2-3, with 8 positions matching TRBD2. Unmatched junction bases numbered 7, after V lost 6 bases and J lost 3 bases. The CDR3 is made up of 15 amino acids. CDR1 KGHDR and CDR2 SFDVKD come from the germline V gene. In DNA form, the CDR3 reads TGTGCCACCAGTCGGGGGGGGGATCGTACAGATACGCAGTATTTT. Translated: CATSRGGDRTDTQYF.

The CDR3 sequence is CASSLEGQGALGYTF. The CDR3 DNA follows: TGCGCCAGCAGCTTGGAGGGACAGGGGGCTCTTGGCTACACCTTC. This chain links TRBV5-1 with TRBJ1-2; 12 nucleotides line up with TRBD1. Per the germline V gene, CDR1 is SGHRS and CDR2 is YFSETQ. V shed 0 bases and J 7 bases; nucleotides not matched to a gene: 4. The length of the CDR3 is 15 residues. The entire variable domain, with the rest obtained from reference TRBV5-1 and TRBJ1-2, is as follows: KAGVTQTPRYLIKTRGQQVTLSCSPISGHRSVSWYQQTPGQGLQFLFEYFSETQRNKGNFPGRFSGRQFSNSRSEMNVSTLELGDSALYLCASSLEGQGALGYTFGSGTRLTVV.

The CDR3 region is CASSTLTGGMYGYTF. CDR3 sequence (DNA): TGTGCCAGCAGCACCCTGACAGGGGGCATGTATGGCTACACCTTC. V is TRBV7-2 and J is TRBJ1-2; TRBD1 matches 10 bases. This CDR3 is 15 amino acids long. V dropped 5 bases and J dropped 5; count of bases not matched to a gene: 8. The germline V gene encodes CDR1 SGHTA and CDR2 FQGNSA.

The V and J genes are TRBV6-5 and TRBJ1-1; no firm D call. CDR3 length: 15 amino acids. Trimming removed 0 bases at V and 1 base at J, with 9 bases between. CDR1 is MNHEY and CDR2 is SVGAGI in the germline V gene. The CDR3 loop is CASSYSLGRNTEAFF. For the CDR3, the DNA is TGTGCCAGCAGTTACTCTCTCGGGAGGAACACTGAAGCTTTCTTT.

J is TRBJ2-2 and V is TRBV5-1, with 7 bases aligning to TRBD2. J was trimmed by 7 bases and V by 0 bases; bases with no gene match: 9. Germline V CDR1 and CDR2: SGHRS, YFSETQ. This CDR3 comprises 16 residues. The CDR3 loop reads CASSLEGGSYSGELFF. The CDR3 DNA sequence: TGCGCCAGCAGCTTGGAAGGCGGGAGTTATAGCGGGGAGCTGTTTTTT.